The T cell receptor beta chain described here comes from a study of OX40 agonist ivuxolimab in advanced cancers. Germline V CDR1 and CDR2: MNHNS, SASEGT. The CDR3 extends over 14 amino acids. V shed 6 bases and J shed 3 bases, with 15 bases lying between them. Comment on this clone: Its antigen is unidentified.

Some clones are missing from TCRdb's copy, which holds only in-frame ones; the method was immunoSEQ multiplex PCR. The sample records around 56,000 clones, about 80% being singletons. General study points: Circulating CD4+ and CD8+ T cells showed clonal expansion by week 6 at 0.1 to 3.0 mg/kg. The mean number of expanded clones was higher in CD8+ T cells than in CD4+. Some of the nonresponding patients also showed low levels of normalized T-cell clonal expansion.

V is TRBV6-1 and J is TRBJ2-7, with a tentative D call TRBD2 (7 bases). Sample: CD4+ or CD8+ T cells sorted from blood, taken in a trial of the OX40 agonist ivuxolimab. The receptor was isolated from an adult with an advanced solid tumor such as melanoma, head and neck, liver or kidney cancer. The CDR3 DNA reads TGTGCCAGCAGCAGGCAGGGGAGGGACTACGAGCAGTACTTC. Translated, it gives CASSRQGRDYEQYF.